Listed below are T cell receptor beta chains from one sample, sequenced in a study of T-cell reconstitution after alpha-beta-depleted transplantation in children. TCRdb ran MiXCR on the PCR reads and lists one entry per CDR3 protein. In the table there are about 240,000 distinct CDR3 sequences, 25% of which are singletons. Sequenced here: PBMCs, sampled before TCRalphabeta/CD19-depleted stem cell transplant. All receptors derive from a girl aged 2 to 9 with Fanconi anemia, due to receive a stem cell transplant. Both conserved end residues are part of each CDR3. Each record gives: D gene, V gene, J gene, clone size, CDR3 DNA, CDR3 protein. A D gene is named only where the DNA matches it firmly. Clone size, where shown, is once, few, many, or a class for clones that have expanded.

D: NA; V: TRBV6-5; J: TRBJ2-7; size: NA; DNA: TGTGCCAGCAGTTACACGGAAAACAGGGATACGGAGCAGTACTTC; CDR3: CASSYTENRDTEQYF
D: NA; V: TRBV11-2; J: TRBJ2-3; size: NA; DNA: TGTGCCAGCAGCTTGCCAGTCGGGGGTTCCACAGATACGCAGTATTTT; CDR3: CASSLPVGGSTDTQYF
D: NA; V: TRBV20-1; J: TRBJ1-1; size: NA; DNA: TGCTCCCAGGGACCCACTGAAGCTTTCTTT; CDR3: CSQGPTEAFF
D: NA; V: TRBV28; J: TRBJ2-2; size: NA; DNA: TGTGCCAGCAGTCTCACAGGGAAAGGGTTCCCCGGGGAGCTGTTTTTT; CDR3: CASSLTGKGFPGELFF
D: NA; V: TRBV27; J: TRBJ2-1; size: once; DNA: TGTGCCAGCAGTTTAATTCTAGGGGGTGAGCAGTTCTTC; CDR3: CASSLILGGEQFF
D: TRBD1; V: TRBV20-1; J: TRBJ2-4; size: NA; DNA: TGCAGTGCCCCGGGACAGGGACTATTTATGGCCAAAAACATTCAGTACTTC; CDR3: CSAPGQGLFMAKNIQYF
D: NA; V: TRBV25-1; J: TRBJ2-3; size: many; DNA: TGTGCCAGCAGTGAAAACCGGGGGAACGGGGTCCCAGATACGCAGTATTTT; CDR3: CASSENRGNGVPDTQYF
D: TRBD2; V: TRBV4-2; J: TRBJ2-5; size: NA; DNA: TGTGCCAGCAGCCAAGATAACCGGGAGGGCCGAGAGACCCAGTACTTC; CDR3: CASSQDNREGRETQYF
D: TRBD2; V: TRBV9; J: TRBJ2-1; size: few; DNA: TGTGCCAGCAGCGTTAGCGGGGGAGGGTCCTACAATGAGCAGTTCTTC; CDR3: CASSVSGGGSYNEQFF
D: NA; V: TRBV28; J: TRBJ2-1; size: NA; DNA: TGTGCCAGCAGTCCCCCTCCCTTGGGAATCAATGAGCAGTTCTTC; CDR3: CASSPPPLGINEQFF
D: TRBD2; V: TRBV20-1; J: TRBJ2-3; size: many; DNA: TGCAGTGCTAGAAGACTAGCGGGGGGCACAGATACGCAGTATTTT; CDR3: CSARRLAGGTDTQYF
D: NA; V: TRBV20-1; J: TRBJ1-1; size: many; DNA: TGCAGTGCCCCCTCATTGAACACTGAAGCTTTCTTT; CDR3: CSAPSLNTEAFF
D: NA; V: TRBV11-3; J: TRBJ2-3; size: NA; DNA: TGTGCCAGCAGCCAAAGGACTCCAACCGACACAGATACGCAGTATTTT; CDR3: CASSQRTPTDTDTQYF
D: NA; V: TRBV20-1; J: TRBJ1-2; size: few; DNA: TGCAGTGCTGTACCGTTTGGCTATGGCTACACCTTC; CDR3: CSAVPFGYGYTF
D: TRBD2; V: TRBV20-1; J: TRBJ2-1; size: NA; DNA: TGCAGTGCTCAAACCGGGACTAGCGGGAATGAGCAGTTCTTC; CDR3: CSAQTGTSGNEQFF
D: NA; V: TRBV6-2/TRBV6-3; J: TRBJ2-5; size: NA; DNA: TGTGCCAGCAGTTACCCGGAGACCCAGTACTTC; CDR3: CASSYPETQYF
D: TRBD2; V: TRBV20-1; J: TRBJ2-5; size: many; DNA: TGCAGTGCTAGGGGACTAGCGGGGGGGCAGTACTTC; CDR3: CSARGLAGGQYF
D: NA; V: TRBV6-4; J: TRBJ2-1; size: once; DNA: TGTGCCAGCAGTGACGTGGGAGGCTACAATGAGCAGTTCTTC; CDR3: CASSDVGGYNEQFF
D: NA; V: TRBV6-5; J: TRBJ1-1; size: NA; DNA: TGTGCCAGCAGTTATAGGGGAGGTGAAGCTTTCTTT; CDR3: CASSYRGGEAFF
D: NA; V: TRBV12-3/TRBV12-4; J: TRBJ2-7; size: many; DNA: TGTGCCAGCAGTTTGTCCCAGGGCTACGAGCAGTACTTC; CDR3: CASSLSQGYEQYF
D: TRBD2; V: TRBV10-3; J: TRBJ2-3; size: few; DNA: TGTGCCATCAGTCAAGGCCTCACCGGGACTACCACAGATACGCAGTATTTT; CDR3: CAISQGLTGTTTDTQYF
D: TRBD1; V: TRBV12-3/TRBV12-4; J: TRBJ2-2; size: few; DNA: TGTGCCAGCAGTTTTGGACAGGGGGCGGTTACCGGGGAGCTGTTTTTT; CDR3: CASSFGQGAVTGELFF
D: NA; V: TRBV20-1; J: TRBJ2-1; size: few; DNA: TGCAGTGCTAAGACGGAATACAATGAGCAGTTCTTC; CDR3: CSAKTEYNEQFF